These 27 T cell receptor beta chains came from one sample sequenced in a study of cytomegalovirus exposure and HLA in healthy donors. Primers: 60 Vbeta forward and 13 Jbeta reverse. Sequenced by immunoSEQ multiplex PCR; TCRdb stores in-frame clones only, minus some. Here the sample spans roughly 140,000 clones, roughly 10% being singletons. Sequencing input: PBMCs. The source is a male donor in good health and CMV-seronegative.

J is TRBJ2-2 and V is TRBV5-6, with a weak D call TRBD1 (5 bases). V was cut by 2 bases and J by 1 base, with 6 bases left in between. Germline V CDR1 and CDR2: SGHDT, YYEEEE. This CDR3 spans 14 amino acids. As DNA, the CDR3 is TGTGCCAGCAGCTTAGGGGTGAACACCGGGGAGCTGTTTTTT. Translating gives CASSLGVNTGELFF.

This chain uses TRBV29-1 with TRBJ1-2; D ambiguous. V shed 1 base and J shed 4 bases, with 10 bases lying between them. Germline V gene sequence: CDR1 SQVTM, CDR2 ANQGSEA. The CDR3 consists of 13 residues. CDR3 in DNA: TGCAGCGTTGAAGGAGGGATCCGCTATGGCTACACCTTC. Its translation is CSVEGGIRYGYTF.

This clone was counted between two and nine times. The chain uses TRBV28 and TRBJ1-2, with a possible D match to TRBD1 (6 bases). Germline V CDR1 and CDR2: MDHEN, SYDVKM. Trimming took 4 bases from V and 0 from J, leaving 12 bases between them. This CDR3 region has 15 residues. CDR3 DNA sequence: TGTGCCAGCAGTTCACAGACAGGTCCTAACTATGGCTACACCTTC. Protein: CASSSQTGPNYGYTF.

This clone was counted between two and nine times. This chain joins TRBV2 and TRBJ1-2, with 12 bases aligning to TRBD1. Germline-derived CDR1 and CDR2 are SNHLY and FYNNEI. The CDR3 runs to 14 residues. J was trimmed by 6 bases and V by 6 bases; bases with no gene match: 5. DNA for the CDR3: TGTGCCAGCAGAGCCGGGACAGGGGGCGATGGCTACACCTTC. Translation gives CASRAGTGGDGYTF.

This clone was observed a handful of times. The chain uses TRBV27 and TRBJ1-5; no clear D. The CDR3 sequence is 14 residues long. CDR1 MNHEY and CDR2 SMNVEV come from the germline V gene (reference sequence). V was pared by 5 bases and J by 5 bases, with 13 bases between. CDR3 protein: CASSPRGSDQPQHF. The CDR3 DNA sequence: TGTGCCAGCAGTCCCCGGGGATCTGATCAGCCCCAGCATTTT.

The genes are TRBV6-6 and TRBJ2-5, with 11 bases that match TRBD1. The end of the DNA aligns better with TRBJ2-7, so the J call may be wrong. This CDR3 has 15 residues. Germline CDR1 and CDR2: MNHNY and SVGAGI (reference sequence). CDR3 bases: TGTGCCAGCAGTACGCGAACGGACAGGGGGCACGAGCAGTACTTC. Translation: CASSTRTDRGHEQYF.

This clone was seen a handful of times. V is TRBV9 and J is TRBJ2-1, with unresolved D. This CDR3 has 16 residues. Deletions cut 0 bases from V and 4 bases from J, with 14 bases between. Germline loops: CDR1 SGDLS, CDR2 YYNGEE. CDR3 loop: CASSVAISKTYNEQFF. DNA for the CDR3: TGTGCCAGCAGCGTAGCGATTAGTAAGACATACAATGAGCAGTTCTTC.

This rearrangement joins TRBV7-3 to TRBJ2-5; a weak D match, TRBD1 (5 bases). Germline CDR1 reads SGHTA; CDR2 reads FQGTGA. The CDR3 has 15 residues. Trimming removed 4 bases at V and 4 bases at J, with 16 bases between. This CDR3 reads CASSSTRVVVETQYF. The CDR3 coding sequence is TGTGCCAGCAGCTCGACCAGGGTAGTGGTAGAGACCCAGTACTTC.

The chain couples TRBV6-1 to TRBJ2-5; no firm D call. CDR1 and CDR2 from the germline V gene are MNHNS and SASEGT. The CDR3 covers 14 residues. The germline V and J ends were trimmed by 5 bases and 1 base, with 11 bases remaining between them. The CDR3, as DNA: TGTGCCAGCAGTTCGACATCAACCCAAGAGACCCAGTACTTC. Residues: CASSSTSTQETQYF.

This clone was counted only a few times. The chain recombines TRBV30 with TRBJ1-1, with D maybe TRBD1 (5 bases). This CDR3 spans 12 amino acids. Trimming shortened V by 7 bases and J by 4 bases, and 13 bases separated the two germline ends. The germline V gene has CDR1 GTSNPN and CDR2 SVGIG (reference sequence). CDR3 DNA: TGTGCCTTGACAGAGTCGGGCACTGAAGCTTTCTTT. The encoded protein is CALTESGTEAFF.

The genes are TRBV28 and TRBJ2-1, with 8 positions matching TRBD2. The junction had 16 bases not matched to a gene; V was cut back by 6 bases and J by 6 bases. This CDR3 spans 17 amino acids. Germline values: CDR1 MDHEN, CDR2 SYDVKM. The CDR3 spells CASSPMWRGDLFNEQFF. In DNA, the CDR3 is TGTGCCAGCAGCCCTATGTGGCGGGGGGACCTATTCAATGAGCAGTTCTTC.

Details on this clone: The same CDR3 arises from other DNA sequences in this sample as well. The chain has TRBV7-2 and TRBJ1-1, with 9 bases lining up with TRBD1. The V segment lost 5 bases and the J segment 5 bases; nucleotides outside the gene matches: 9. CDR1 is SGHTA, CDR2 FQGNSA, per germline. This CDR3 contains 15 residues. This CDR3 is CASSPYRGRVTEAFF. For the CDR3, the DNA is TGTGCCAGCAGCCCTTACAGGGGGCGTGTAACTGAAGCTTTCTTT.

The chain recombines TRBV11-3 with TRBJ2-1, with D maybe TRBD1 (6 bases). This CDR3 is 16 amino acids long. Between the trimmed V and J ends, which lost 5 bases and 0 bases, there was a span of 14 bases. Germline CDR1 and CDR2: SGHNT and YENEEA. CDR3 amino acids: CASSPGQYSSYNEQFF. In DNA form, the CDR3 reads TGTGCCAGCAGCCCCGGACAGTACAGCTCCTACAATGAGCAGTTCTTC. Based on the CDR3 plus reference TRBV11-3 and TRBJ2-1, the full variable domain is EAGVVQSPRYKIIEKKQPVAFWCNPISGHNTLYWYLQNLGQGPELLIRYENEEAVDDSQLPKDRFSAERLKGVDSTLKIQPAELGDSAVYLCASSPGQYSSYNEQFFGPGTRLTVL.

The rearrangement links TRBV5-4 to TRBJ2-1; 7 bases are shared with TRBD1. Germline lookup yields CDR1 SGHNT and CDR2 YYREEE (reference sequence). Germline trimming cut 5 bases from V and 4 bases from J; bases unmatched to any gene: 3. The CDR3 is made up of 13 amino acids. DNA for the CDR3: TGTGCCAGCAGGAGGGGACAGTACAATGAGCAGTTCTTC. This gives the protein CASRRGQYNEQFF. The complete variable domain, with remaining parts taken from reference TRBV5-4 and TRBJ2-1, reads ETGVTQSPTHLIKTRGQQVTLRCSSQSGHNTVSWYQQALGQGPQFIFQYYREEENGRGNFPPRFSGLQFPNYSSELNVNALELDDSALYLCASRRGQYNEQFFGPGTRLTVL.

This clone was detected a few times. In nucleotides, the CDR3 is TGCGCCAGCAGCCAGGGGTCAGGGCTTGACGAAGCTTTCTTT. Amino acid sequence: CASSQGSGLDEAFF. The V call is TRBV4-3, the J call TRBJ1-1; TRBD1 is a possible D gene (5 bases). Germline-derived CDR1 and CDR2 are LGHNA and YSLEER. The CDR3 covers 14 residues. Trimming removed 3 bases from V and 8 bases from J, with 16 bases in between.

The chain uses TRBV6-5 and TRBJ1-3, with 7 bases matching TRBD1. There are 13 residues in the CDR3. Looked up from germline, CDR1 is MNHEY and CDR2 is SVGAGI. V was clipped by 6 bases and J by 5 bases; unmatched bases: 4. The CDR3 nucleotides are TGTGCCAGCAGCCAGGGGGTGAGAAACACCATATATTTT. It translates to CASSQGVRNTIYF.

This clone was detected only a few times. This chain joins TRBV28 and TRBJ2-1; TRBD2 agrees at 7 bases. This CDR3 spans 14 amino acids. The germline V gene encodes CDR1 MDHEN and CDR2 SYDVKM. V trimming: 5 bases; J trimming: 9 bases; junction bases outside the gene matches: 10. The CDR3 loop is CASSQLATPAEQFF. The CDR3 DNA reads as TGTGCCAGCAGTCAACTAGCGACGCCGGCTGAGCAGTTCTTC.

The chain uses TRBV6-4 and TRBJ2-5, with 10 bases fitting TRBD2. Trimming at V came to 0 bases and at J to 2 bases, leaving 15 bases not matched to a gene. CDR1 MRHNA and CDR2 SNTAGT come from the germline V gene. This CDR3 has 20 residues. CDR3 sequence: CASSDSKGASGSVGQETQYF. The CDR3 bases are TGTGCCAGCAGTGACTCAAAAGGGGCTAGCGGGAGTGTGGGTCAAGAGACCCAGTACTTC.

In its sample, this clone was seen a few times. The chain joins TRBV4-1 to TRBJ2-7; 8 bases agree with TRBD1. CDR3 length: 15 amino acids. Germline CDR1 reads MGHRA; CDR2 reads YSYEKL. J was trimmed by 4 bases and V by 4 bases; bases with no gene match: 9. The CDR3 region has the DNA TGCGCCAGCAGCCGACCGGGACAGGCCACATACGAGCAGTACTTC. Translation: CASSRPGQATYEQYF.

This clone turned up a few times. The chain recombines TRBV5-6 with TRBJ1-1, with 8 nucleotides matching TRBD1. From germline, CDR1 is SGHDT and CDR2 YYEEEE. The CDR3 spans 16 residues. The V gene end was trimmed by 1 base and the J gene end by 1 base; junction bases not matched to a gene: 6. As DNA, the CDR3 is TGTGCCAGCAGCTTGTCACCAGGGGGCGCGAACACTGAAGCTTTCTTT. Amino acid sequence: CASSLSPGGANTEAFF.

This clone was counted only a few times. This chain uses TRBV19 with TRBJ1-1; D ambiguous. The CDR3 extends over 13 amino acids. Trimming took 2 bases from V and 4 from J, leaving 8 bases between them. The germline CDR1 and CDR2 sequences are LNHDA and SQIVND (reference sequence). The DNA for the CDR3 is TGTGCCAGTAGTATACTGGGAGGCACTGAAGCTTTCTTT. Amino acids: CASSILGGTEAFF.

J is TRBJ2-7 and V is TRBV11-1; 7 nucleotides align to TRBD1. The germline gives CDR1 SGHAT, CDR2 FQDESV (reference sequence). CDR3 size: 12 residues. The V segment lost 5 bases and the J segment 7 bases; nucleotides outside the gene matches: 5. The CDR3 region has the DNA TGTGCCAGCAGCGCCGACAGGGATGAGCAGTACTTC. Translating it yields CASSADRDEQYF.

There are a few counts of this clone. The rearrangement uses TRBV6-6 and TRBJ2-7; 7 nucleotides agree with TRBD2. The J segment lost 0 bases and the V segment lost 6 bases, leaving 5 bases of the junction unmatched. CDR1 and CDR2 (germline): MNHNY, SVGAGI (reference sequence). The CDR3 consists of 14 residues. The CDR3 DNA follows: TGTGCCAGCAGCCGACGGGGGGACTCCTACGAGCAGTACTTC. Translated, it gives CASSRRGDSYEQYF.

The rearrangement links TRBV7-2 to TRBJ2-7; no clear D gene. Per the germline V gene, CDR1 is SGHTA and CDR2 is FQGNSA. Trimming pared 5 bases from V and 6 bases from J, leaving 8 bases between. The CDR3 length is 11 residues. As DNA, the CDR3 is TGTGCCAGCAGCCTCTTCCGCGAGCAGTACTTC. Encoded protein: CASSLFREQYF.

In this sample, this clone turned up a few times. The rearrangement uses TRBV10-3 and TRBJ2-3; 7 nucleotides line up with TRBD2. The CDR3 is made up of 14 amino acids. Trimming removed 10 bases from V and 0 bases from J; junction bases left unmatched: 7. Germline V gene sequence: CDR1 ENHRY, CDR2 SYGVKD. CDR3 in amino acids: CATLTSPSTDTQYF. The CDR3 DNA reads as TGTGCCACCCTGACTAGCCCAAGCACAGATACGCAGTATTTT.

This clone was seen a few times. The chain employs TRBV4-3 and TRBJ2-6; TRBD1 agrees at 9 bases. The CDR3 has 16 amino acids. With V trimmed by 4 bases and J by 3 bases, 4 bases remained unmatched. CDR1 is LGHNA, CDR2 YSLEER, per germline. CDR3 residues: CASSRDRASGANVLTF. In nucleotides, the CDR3 is TGCGCCAGCAGCCGGGACAGGGCGAGTGGGGCCAACGTCCTGACTTTC.

This clone was picked up a small number of times. The chain combines TRBV4-3 with TRBJ2-5, with TRBD2 as a possible D gene (5 bases). Between the trimmed V and J ends, which lost 0 bases and 6 bases, there was a span of 11 bases. The CDR3 runs to 14 residues. Germline CDR1 reads LGHNA; CDR2 reads YSLEER. The CDR3 DNA is TGCGCCAGCAGCCAAGATACCGGGGTGCAGACCCAGTACTTC. Amino acid sequence: CASSQDTGVQTQYF.